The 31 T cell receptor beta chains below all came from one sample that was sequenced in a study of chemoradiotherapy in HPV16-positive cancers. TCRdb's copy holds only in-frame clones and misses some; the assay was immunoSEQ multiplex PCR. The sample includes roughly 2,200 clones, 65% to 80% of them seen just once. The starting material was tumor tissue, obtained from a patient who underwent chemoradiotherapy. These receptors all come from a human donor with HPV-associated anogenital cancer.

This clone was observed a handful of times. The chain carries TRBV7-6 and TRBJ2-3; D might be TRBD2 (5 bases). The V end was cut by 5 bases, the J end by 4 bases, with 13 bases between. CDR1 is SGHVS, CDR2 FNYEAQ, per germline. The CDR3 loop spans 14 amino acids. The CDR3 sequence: CASSSGPGADTQYF. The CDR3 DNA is TGTGCCAGCAGCAGCGGCCCGGGCGCAGATACGCAGTATTTT.

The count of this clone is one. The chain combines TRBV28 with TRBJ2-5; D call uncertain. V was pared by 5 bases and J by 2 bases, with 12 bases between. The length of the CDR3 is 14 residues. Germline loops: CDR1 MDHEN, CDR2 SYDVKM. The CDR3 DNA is TGTGCCAGCAGTCAAGGTCGATCTCAAGAGACCCAGTACTTC. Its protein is CASSQGRSQETQYF.

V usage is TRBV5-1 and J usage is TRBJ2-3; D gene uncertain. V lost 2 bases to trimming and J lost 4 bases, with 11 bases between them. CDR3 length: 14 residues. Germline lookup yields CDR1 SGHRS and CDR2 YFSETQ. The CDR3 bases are TGCGCCAGCAGCTTTGTTGGGTTCCCAGATACGCAGTATTTT. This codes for CASSFVGFPDTQYF.

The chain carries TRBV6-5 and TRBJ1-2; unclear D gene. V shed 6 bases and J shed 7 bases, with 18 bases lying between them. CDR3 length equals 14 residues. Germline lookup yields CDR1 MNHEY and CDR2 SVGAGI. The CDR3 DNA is TGTGCCAGCAGCCTGGATTATAGGGCGGGTGGCTACACCTTC. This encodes CASSLDYRAGGYTF.

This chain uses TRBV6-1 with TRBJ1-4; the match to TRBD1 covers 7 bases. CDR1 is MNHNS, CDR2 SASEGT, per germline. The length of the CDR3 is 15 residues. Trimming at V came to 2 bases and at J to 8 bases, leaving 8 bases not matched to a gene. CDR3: CASSEMTGFGEKLFF. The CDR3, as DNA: TGTGCCAGCAGTGAAATGACAGGGTTCGGAGAAAAACTGTTTTTT.

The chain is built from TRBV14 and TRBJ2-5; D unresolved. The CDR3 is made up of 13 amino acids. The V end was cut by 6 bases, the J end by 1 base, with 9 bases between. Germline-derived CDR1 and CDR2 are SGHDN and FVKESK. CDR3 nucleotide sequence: TGTGCCAGCAGTCTCGGACCCCAAGAGACCCAGTACTTC. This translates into CASSLGPQETQYF.

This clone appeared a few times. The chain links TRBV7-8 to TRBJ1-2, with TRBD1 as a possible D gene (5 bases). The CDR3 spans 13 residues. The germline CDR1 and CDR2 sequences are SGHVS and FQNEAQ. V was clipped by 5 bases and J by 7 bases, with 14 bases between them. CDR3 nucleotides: TGTGCCAGCAGCCCTATCGGGGGTAGTGGCTACACCTTC. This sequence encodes CASSPIGGSGYTF.

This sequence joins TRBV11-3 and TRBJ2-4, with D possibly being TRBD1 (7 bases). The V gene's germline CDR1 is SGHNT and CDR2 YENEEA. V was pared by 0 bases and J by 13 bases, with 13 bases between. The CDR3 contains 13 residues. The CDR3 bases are TGTGCCAGCAGCTTAGATTACAGGGGAGGCCAGTACTTC. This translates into CASSLDYRGGQYF.

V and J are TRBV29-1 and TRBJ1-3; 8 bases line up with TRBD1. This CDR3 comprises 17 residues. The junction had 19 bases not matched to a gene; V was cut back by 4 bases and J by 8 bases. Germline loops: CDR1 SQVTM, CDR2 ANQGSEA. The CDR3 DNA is TGCAGCGTTGTACCCACCCGACAGGGGTCGTTCGGGGACACCATATATTTT. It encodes CSVVPTRQGSFGDTIYF. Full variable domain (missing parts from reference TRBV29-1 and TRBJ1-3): SAVISQKPSRDICQRGTSLTIQCQVDSQVTMMFWYRQQPGQSLTLIATANQGSEATYESGFVIDKFPISRPNLTFSTLTVSNMSPEDSSIYLCSVVPTRQGSFGDTIYFGEGSWLTVV.

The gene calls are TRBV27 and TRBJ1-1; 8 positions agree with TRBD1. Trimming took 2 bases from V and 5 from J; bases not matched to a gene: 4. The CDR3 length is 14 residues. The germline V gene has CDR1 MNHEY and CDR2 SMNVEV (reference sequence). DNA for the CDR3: TGTGCCAGCAGTTTACAGGGGGCAGGGACTGAAGCTTTCTTT. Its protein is CASSLQGAGTEAFF.

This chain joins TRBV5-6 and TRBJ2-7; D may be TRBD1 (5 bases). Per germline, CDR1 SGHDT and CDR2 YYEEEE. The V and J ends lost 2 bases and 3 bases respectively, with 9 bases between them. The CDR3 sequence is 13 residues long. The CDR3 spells CASSFRADYEQYV. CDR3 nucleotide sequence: TGTGCCAGCAGCTTCAGGGCAGACTACGAGCAGTACGTC.

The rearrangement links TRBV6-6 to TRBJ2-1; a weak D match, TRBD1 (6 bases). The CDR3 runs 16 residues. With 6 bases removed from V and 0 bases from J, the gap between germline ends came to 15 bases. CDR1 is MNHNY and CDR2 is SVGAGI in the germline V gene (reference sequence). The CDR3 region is CASSLGTGSSYNEQFF. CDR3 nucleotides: TGTGCCAGCAGCCTGGGAACAGGGAGCTCCTACAATGAGCAGTTCTTC.

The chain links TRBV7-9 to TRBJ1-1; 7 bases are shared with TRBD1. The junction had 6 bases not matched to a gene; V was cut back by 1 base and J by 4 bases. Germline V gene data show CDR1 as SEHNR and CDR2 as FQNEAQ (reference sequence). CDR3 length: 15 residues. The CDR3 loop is CASSLVGTAITEAFF. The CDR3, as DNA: TGTGCCAGCAGCTTAGTGGGGACAGCGATCACTGAAGCTTTCTTT.

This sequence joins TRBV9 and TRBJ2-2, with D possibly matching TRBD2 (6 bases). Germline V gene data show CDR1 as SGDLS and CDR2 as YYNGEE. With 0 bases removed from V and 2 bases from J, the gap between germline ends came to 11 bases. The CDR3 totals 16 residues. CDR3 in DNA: TGTGCCAGCAGCGTAGGTCTAGCGCTTAACACCGGGGAGCTGTTTTTT. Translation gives CASSVGLALNTGELFF.

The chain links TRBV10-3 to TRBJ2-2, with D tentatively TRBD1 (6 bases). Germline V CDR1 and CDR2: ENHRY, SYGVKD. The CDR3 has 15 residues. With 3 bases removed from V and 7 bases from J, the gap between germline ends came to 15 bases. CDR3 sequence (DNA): TGTGCCATCAGTGAACGGCAGGGGCAAAGCGGGGAGCTGTTTTTT. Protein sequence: CAISERQGQSGELFF.

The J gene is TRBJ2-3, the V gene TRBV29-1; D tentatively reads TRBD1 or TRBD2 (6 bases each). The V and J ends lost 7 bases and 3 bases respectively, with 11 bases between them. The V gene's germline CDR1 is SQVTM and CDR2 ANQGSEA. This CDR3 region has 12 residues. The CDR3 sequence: CSAEGVTDTQYF. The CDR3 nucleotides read TGCAGCGCGGAGGGGGTTACAGATACGCAGTATTTT.

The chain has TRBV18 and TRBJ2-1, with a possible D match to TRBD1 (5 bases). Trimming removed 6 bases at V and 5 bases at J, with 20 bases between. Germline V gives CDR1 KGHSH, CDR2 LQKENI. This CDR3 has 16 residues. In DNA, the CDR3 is TGTGCCAGCTCGCAACTTCCAGGGCAACCGGACAATGAGCAGTTCTTC. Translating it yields CASSQLPGQPDNEQFF.

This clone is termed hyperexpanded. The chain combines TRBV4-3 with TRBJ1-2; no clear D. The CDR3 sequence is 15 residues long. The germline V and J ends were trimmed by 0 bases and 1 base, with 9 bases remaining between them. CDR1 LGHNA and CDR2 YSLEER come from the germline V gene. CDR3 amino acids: CASSQDFGSNYGYTF. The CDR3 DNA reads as TGCGCCAGCAGCCAAGATTTTGGCAGTAACTATGGCTACACCTTC.

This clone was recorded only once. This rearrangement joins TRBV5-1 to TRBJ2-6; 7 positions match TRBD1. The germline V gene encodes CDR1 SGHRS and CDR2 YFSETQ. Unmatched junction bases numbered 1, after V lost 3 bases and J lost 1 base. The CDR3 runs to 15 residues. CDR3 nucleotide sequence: TGCGCCAGCAGCTCGACAGGGTCTGGGGCCAACGTCCTGACTTTC. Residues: CASSSTGSGANVLTF.

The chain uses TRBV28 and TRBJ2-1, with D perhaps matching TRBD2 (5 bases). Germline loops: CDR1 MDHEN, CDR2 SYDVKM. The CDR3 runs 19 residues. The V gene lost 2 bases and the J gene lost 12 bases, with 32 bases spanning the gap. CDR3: CASSLNPLVASSGIMRQFF. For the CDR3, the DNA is TGTGCCAGCAGTTTAAATCCCTTAGTGGCTAGCTCGGGGATAATGAGGCAGTTCTTC.

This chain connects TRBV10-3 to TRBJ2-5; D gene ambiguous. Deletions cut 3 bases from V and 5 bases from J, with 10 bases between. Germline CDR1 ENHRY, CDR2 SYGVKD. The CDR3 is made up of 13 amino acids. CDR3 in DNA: TGTGCCATCAGTGATGGGGTCCTGGAGACCCAGTACTTC. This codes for CAISDGVLETQYF.

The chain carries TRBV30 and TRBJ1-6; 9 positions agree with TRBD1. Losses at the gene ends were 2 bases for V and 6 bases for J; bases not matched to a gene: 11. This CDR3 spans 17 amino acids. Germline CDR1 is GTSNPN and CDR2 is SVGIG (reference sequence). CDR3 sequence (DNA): TGTGCCTGGAGTAATGGCCCGACAGGGGGGGGTAATTCACCCCTCCACTTT. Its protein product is CAWSNGPTGGGNSPLHF.

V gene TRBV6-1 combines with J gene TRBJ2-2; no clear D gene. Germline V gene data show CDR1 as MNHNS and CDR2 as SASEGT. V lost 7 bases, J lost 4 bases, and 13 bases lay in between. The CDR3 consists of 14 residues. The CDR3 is CASNVEAGTGELFF. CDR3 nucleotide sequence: TGTGCCAGCAATGTGGAAGCTGGCACCGGGGAGCTGTTTTTT.

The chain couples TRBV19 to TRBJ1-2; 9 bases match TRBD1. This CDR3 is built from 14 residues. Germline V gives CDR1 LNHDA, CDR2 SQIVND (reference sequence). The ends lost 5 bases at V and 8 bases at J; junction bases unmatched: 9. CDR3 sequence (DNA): TGTGCCAGTAGTCTCCGACAGGGGGTCGACGGCTACACCTTC. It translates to CASSLRQGVDGYTF.

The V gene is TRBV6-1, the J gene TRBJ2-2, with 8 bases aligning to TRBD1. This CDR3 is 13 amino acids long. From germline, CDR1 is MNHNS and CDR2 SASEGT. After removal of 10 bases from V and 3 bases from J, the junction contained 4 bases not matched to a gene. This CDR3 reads CATATGDTGELFF. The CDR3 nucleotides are TGTGCCACCGCGACAGGGGACACCGGGGAGCTGTTTTTT.

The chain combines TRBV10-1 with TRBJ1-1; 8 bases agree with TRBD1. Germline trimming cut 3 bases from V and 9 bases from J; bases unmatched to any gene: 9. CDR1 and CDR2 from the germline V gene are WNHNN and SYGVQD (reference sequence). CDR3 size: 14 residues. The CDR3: CASSDDRGVGKAFF. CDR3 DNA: TGCGCCAGCAGTGACGACAGGGGAGTAGGTAAAGCTTTCTTT.

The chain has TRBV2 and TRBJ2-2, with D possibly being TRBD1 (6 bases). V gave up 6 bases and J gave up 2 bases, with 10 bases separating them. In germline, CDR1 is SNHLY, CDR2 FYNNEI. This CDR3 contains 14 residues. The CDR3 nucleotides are TGTGCCAGCAGGAAAGGGACAAACACCGGGGAGCTGTTTTTT. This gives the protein CASRKGTNTGELFF. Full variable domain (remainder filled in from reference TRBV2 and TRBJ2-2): EPEVTQTPSHQVTQMGQEVILRCVPISNHLYFYWYRQILGQKVEFLVSFYNNEISEKSEIFDDQFSVERPDGSNFTLKIRSTKLEDSAMYFCASRKGTNTGELFFGEGSRLTVL.

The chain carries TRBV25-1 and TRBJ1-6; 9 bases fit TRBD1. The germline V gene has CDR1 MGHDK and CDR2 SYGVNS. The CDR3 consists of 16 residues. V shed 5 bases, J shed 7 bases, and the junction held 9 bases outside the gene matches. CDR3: CASSPPTGGGNSPLHF. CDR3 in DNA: TGTGCCAGCAGTCCTCCTACAGGGGGCGGGAATTCACCCCTCCACTTT.

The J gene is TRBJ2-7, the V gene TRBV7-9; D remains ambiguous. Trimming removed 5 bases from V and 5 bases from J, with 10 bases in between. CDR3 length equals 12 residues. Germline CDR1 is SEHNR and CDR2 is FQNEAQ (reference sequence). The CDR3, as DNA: TGTGCCAGCAGCCTAATATTCCACGAGCAGTACTTC. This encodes CASSLIFHEQYF.

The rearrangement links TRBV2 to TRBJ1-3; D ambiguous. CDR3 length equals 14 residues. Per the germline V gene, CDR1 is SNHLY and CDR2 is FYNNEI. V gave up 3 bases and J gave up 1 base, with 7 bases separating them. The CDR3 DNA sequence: TGTGCCAGCAGTGAGTTATTGTCTGGAAACACCATATATTTT. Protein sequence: CASSELLSGNTIYF.

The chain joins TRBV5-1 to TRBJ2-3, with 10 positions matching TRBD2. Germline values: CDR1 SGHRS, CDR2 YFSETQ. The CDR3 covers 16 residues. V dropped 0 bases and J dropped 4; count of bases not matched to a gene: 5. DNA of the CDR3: TGCGCCAGCAGCTTGGCGGCTAGCGGGGGTGCAGATACGCAGTATTTT. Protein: CASSLAASGGADTQYF.